This T cell receptor (beta chain) was retrieved from a study of T cells in Graves' hyperthyroidism and ophthalmopathy. What was amplified from RNA transcripts were TCR beta CDR3 regions. An initial round of RT-PCR targeting the TCR CDR3 relied on the HTBI primer set. TCRdb called the multiplex PCR reads again in MiXCR, with one record for every CDR3 protein. In the table there are fewer than 400,000 distinct CDR3 sequences, roughly 17% of which are singletons. In its sample, this clonotype was seen many times. The length of the CDR3 is 13 residues. Looked up from germline, CDR1 is SEHNR and CDR2 is FQNEAQ (reference sequence). Trimming took off 4 bases at V and 2 bases at J, with 8 bases between the two ends.

This clonotype was obtained from a man between 25 and 39 years old with Graves' hyperthyroidism. The gene calls are TRBV7-9 and TRBJ1-1; D is ambiguous. The specimen sequenced was blood. CDR3 DNA: TGTGCCAGCAGCTCACAGCAAAACACTGAAGCTTTCTTT. Protein: CASSSQQNTEAFF.